This is a list of T cell receptor beta chains from one sample in a study of blood T cell repertoires in COVID-19. Clones were read by immunoSEQ multiplex PCR, and TCRdb kept only the in-frame ones, dropping some. The sample shows 150,000 to 200,000 clones, roughly 86% of them seen only once. Specimen: peripheral blood. These receptors were obtained from a woman in her twenties or thirties with active or convalescent COVID-19. CDR3s include the opening cysteine and the closing phenylalanine or tryptophan. D genes are given only for firm matches. Size values are once, few and many counts, or a class for expanded clones, and some rows have none.

clone size	J gene	D gene	CDR3 length	V gene	CDR3 DNA	CDR3 protein
once	TRBJ2-5	TRBD2	14	TRBV3-1/TRBV3-2	TGTGCCAGCAGCCAAATACGGGGGGAAGAGACCCAGTACTTC	CASSQIRGEETQYF
-	TRBJ1-2	-	14	TRBV15	TGTGCCACCAGCAGAGTCGGACAGTTCTATGGCTACACCTTC	CATSRVGQFYGYTF
-	TRBJ2-3	-	13	TRBV19	TGTGCCAGTAGTTCCCTGTCCACAGATACGCAGTATTTT	CASSSLSTDTQYF
once	TRBJ2-3	-	13	TRBV9	TGTGCCAGCAGCGTAGGGAGGGGAGATACGCAGTATTTT	CASSVGRGDTQYF
-	TRBJ2-7	TRBD2	14	TRBV2	TGTGCCAGCACTTTTGCTAGCGGCCGTTCGGAGCAGTACTTC	CASTFASGRSEQYF
-	TRBJ1-1	TRBD1	15	TRBV3-1/TRBV3-2	TGTGCCAGCAGCCAGTCCGGGACAGTGAACACTGAAGCTTTCTTT	CASSQSGTVNTEAFF
-	TRBJ2-2	TRBD2	17	TRBV10-3	TGTGCCATCAGGTCGGGACTAGCGGGAGTGGAGACCGGGGAGCTGTTTTTT	CAIRSGLAGVETGELFF
-	TRBJ1-5	-	13	TRBV6-5	TGTGCCAGCAGTCGAGATCCACGGCAGCCCCAGCATTTT	CASSRDPRQPQHF
-	TRBJ2-1	-	13	TRBV14	TGTGCCAGCAGCCCATCAGGGTTGAATGAGCAGTTCTTC	CASSPSGLNEQFF
-	TRBJ1-2	-	12	TRBV7-2	TGTGCCAGCAGCTTCCACAACAGGGATGAGACCTTC	CASSFHNRDETF
-	TRBJ2-5	-	14	TRBV12-5	TGTGCTAGTGGCCGGGGGGCCGGGGGAGAGACCCAGTACTTC	CASGRGAGGETQYF
-	TRBJ1-5	-	14	TRBV9	TGTGCCAGCAGCCGGGACATTAGCAATCAGCCCCAGCATTTT	CASSRDISNQPQHF
-	TRBJ1-2	-	13	TRBV28	TGTGCCAGCAGTTTAGCGACTGGATATGGCTACACCTTC	CASSLATGYGYTF
-	TRBJ2-5	-	13	TRBV12-3/TRBV12-4	TGTGCCAGCAGTGAGACTAGAATGGAGACCCAGTACTTC	CASSETRMETQYF
-	TRBJ2-1	TRBD2	17	TRBV6-2/TRBV6-3	TGTGCCAGCAGTTACTCTCCTAGCGGGGGGGCCAGGGATGAGCAGTTCTTC	CASSYSPSGGARDEQFF
-	TRBJ2-2	TRBD1	16	TRBV7-9	TGTGCCAGCAGCTCCCAGGGGGCACCAGGCACCGGGGAGCTGTTTTTT	CASSSQGAPGTGELFF
few	TRBJ1-6	TRBD1	15	TRBV24-1	TGTGCCACCAGTGACGGGACAGGAAATAATTCACCCCTCCACTTT	CATSDGTGNNSPLHF
-	TRBJ1-1	TRBD1	17	TRBV9	TGTGCCAGCAGCCCGAGTGATTGGACAGGGTTGAACGCTGAAGCTTTCTTT	CASSPSDWTGLNAEAFF
-	TRBJ2-1	-	13	TRBV7-9	TGTGCCAGCAGCCCAAACCAGGGTAATGAGCAGTTCTTC	CASSPNQGNEQFF
-	TRBJ2-3	TRBD2	15	TRBV18	TGTGCCAGCTCACCGACTAGCGGGGGCACAGATACGCAGTATTTT	CASSPTSGGTDTQYF